This T cell receptor (beta chain) was sequenced during a study of cytomegalovirus exposure and HLA in healthy donors. 60 Vbeta and 13 Jbeta primers were used in PCR. This table comes from immunoSEQ multiplex PCR, and its TCRdb copy is limited to in-frame clones, with some not included. Here the sample spans around 120,000 clones, roughly three fifths being singletons. The CDR3 length is 15 residues. CDR1 and CDR2 (germline): LNHDA, SQIVND (reference sequence). After removal of 5 bases from V and 2 bases from J, the junction contained 7 bases not matched to a gene. The specimen was PBMCs. This sequence joins TRBV19 and TRBJ1-1; 8 bases align to TRBD1. This receptor was taken from a man aged 30-40 years in good health and CMV-seropositive. The CDR3 region has the DNA TGTGCCAGTAGTCTCCGGGACAGGCTTAACACTGAAGCTTTCTTT. Its translation is CASSLRDRLNTEAFF. The whole variable domain, remainder taken from reference TRBV19 and TRBJ1-1, is DGGITQSPKYLFRKEGQNVTLSCEQNLNHDAMYWYRQDPGQGLRLIYYSQIVNDFQKGDIAEGYSVSREKKESFPLTVTSAQKNPTAFYLCASSLRDRLNTEAFFGQGTRLTVV.